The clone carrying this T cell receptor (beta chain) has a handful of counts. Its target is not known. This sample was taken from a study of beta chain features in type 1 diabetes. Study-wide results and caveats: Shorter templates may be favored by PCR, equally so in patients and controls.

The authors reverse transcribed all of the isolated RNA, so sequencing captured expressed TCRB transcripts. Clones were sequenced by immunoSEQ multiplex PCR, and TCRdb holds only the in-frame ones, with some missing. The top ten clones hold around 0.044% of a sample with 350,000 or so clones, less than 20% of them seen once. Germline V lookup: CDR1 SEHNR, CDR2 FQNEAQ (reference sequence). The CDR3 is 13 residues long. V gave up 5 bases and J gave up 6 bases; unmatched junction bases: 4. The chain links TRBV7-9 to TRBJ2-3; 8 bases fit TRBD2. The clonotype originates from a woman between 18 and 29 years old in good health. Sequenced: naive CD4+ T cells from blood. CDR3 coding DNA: TGTGCCAGCAGCCCCACTAGCGGCGATACGCAGTATTTT. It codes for CASSPTSGDTQYF. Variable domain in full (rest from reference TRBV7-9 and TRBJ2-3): DTGVSQNPRHKITKRGQNVTFRCDPISEHNRLYWYRQTLGQGPEFLTYFQNEAQLEKSRLLSDRFSAERPKGSFSTLEIQRTEQGDSAMYLCASSPTSGDTQYFGPGTRLTVL.